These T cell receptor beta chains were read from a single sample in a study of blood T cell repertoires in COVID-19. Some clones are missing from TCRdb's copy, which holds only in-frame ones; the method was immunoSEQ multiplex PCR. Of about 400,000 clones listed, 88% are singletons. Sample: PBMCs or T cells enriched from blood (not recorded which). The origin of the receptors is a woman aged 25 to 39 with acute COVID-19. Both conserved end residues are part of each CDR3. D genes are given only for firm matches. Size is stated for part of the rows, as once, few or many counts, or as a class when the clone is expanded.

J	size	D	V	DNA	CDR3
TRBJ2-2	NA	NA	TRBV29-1	TGCAGCGTTGAAGACAGGGCCGGGGAGCTGTTTTTT	CSVEDRAGELFF
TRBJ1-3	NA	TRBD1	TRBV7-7	TGTGCCAGCAGCTCGGGACAGGGCAACTCTGGAAACACCATATATTTT	CASSSGQGNSGNTIYF
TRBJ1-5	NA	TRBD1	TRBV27	TGTGCCAGCAGTTTATCGGGACAGGGGGCGAGTCAGCCCCAGCATTTT	CASSLSGQGASQPQHF
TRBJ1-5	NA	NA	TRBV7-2	TGTGCCAGCAGCTTGGCAGGGGCTCAGCCCCAGCATTTT	CASSLAGAQPQHF
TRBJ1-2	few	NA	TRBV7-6	TGTGCCAGCAGCTTAGTGAGGGATATGATATCGAACTATGGCTACACCTTC	CASSLVRDMISNYGYTF
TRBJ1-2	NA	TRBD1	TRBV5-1	TGCGCCAGCAGCACTAGGGACAGGGGGCACGGCTACACCTTC	CASSTRDRGHGYTF
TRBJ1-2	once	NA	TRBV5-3	TGTGCCAGAAGCTTGGCCAGGGAAGTATATGGCTACACCTTC	CARSLAREVYGYTF
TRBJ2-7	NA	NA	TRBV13	TGTGCCAGCAGCTTAACGAGGTACGAGCAGTACTTC	CASSLTRYEQYF
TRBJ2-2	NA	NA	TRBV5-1	TGCGCCAGCAGCTTCCCAGGGACTAACACCGGGGAGCTGTTTTTT	CASSFPGTNTGELFF
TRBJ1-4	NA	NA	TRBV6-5	TGTGCCAGCAGTTACTCACAGACAAATGAAAAACTGTTTTTT	CASSYSQTNEKLFF
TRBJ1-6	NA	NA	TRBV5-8	TGTGCCAGCAGCTTATTGGGACTGAGCTCCTATAATTCACCCCTCCACTTT	CASSLLGLSSYNSPLHF
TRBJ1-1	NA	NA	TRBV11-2	TGTGCCAGCAGCTGGGGCCCCGACAGAGGCAACACTGAAGCTTTCTTT	CASSWGPDRGNTEAFF
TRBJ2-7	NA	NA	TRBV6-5	TGTGCCAGCAGGACATTTTGGTACGAGCAGTACTTC	CASRTFWYEQYF
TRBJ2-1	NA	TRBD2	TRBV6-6	TGTGCCAGCAGTTACGTGGGGATAGGTTCTAGCGGGCAGTTCTTC	CASSYVGIGSSGQFF
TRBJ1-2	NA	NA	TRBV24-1	TGTGCCACCAGTGATTCCCAAGTGGGGCACTATGGCTACACCTTC	CATSDSQVGHYGYTF
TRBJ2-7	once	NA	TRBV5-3	TGTGCCAGATCGCGGTCTAGTCCTTACGAGCAGTACTTC	CARSRSSPYEQYF
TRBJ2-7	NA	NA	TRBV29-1	TGCAGCTTCACGCGGGACAGCTACTCCTACGAGCAGTACTTC	CSFTRDSYSYEQYF
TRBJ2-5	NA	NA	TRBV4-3	TGCGCCAGCAGCCAATTTTTAACTCAAGAGACCCAGTACTTC	CASSQFLTQETQYF
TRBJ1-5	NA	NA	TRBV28	TGTGCCAGCAGTCTCCTGGGCGGACTCCAGCCCCAGCATTTT	CASSLLGGLQPQHF
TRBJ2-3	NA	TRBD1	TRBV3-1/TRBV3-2	TGTGCCAGCAGCTGGGGACAGGGGGGTACAGATACGCAGTATTTT	CASSWGQGGTDTQYF
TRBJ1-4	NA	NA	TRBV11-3	TGTGCCAGCAGCCCAGAGGGATTGACTAATGAAAAACTGTTTTTT	CASSPEGLTNEKLFF
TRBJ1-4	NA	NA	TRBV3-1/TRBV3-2	TGTGCCAGCAGCCAAGGGAGGGTAGTGAGACTGTTTTTT	CASSQGRVVRLFF
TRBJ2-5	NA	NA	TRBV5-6	TGTGCCAGCAGCGGAAAAACAGGGTGGGAGACCCAGTACTTC	CASSGKTGWETQYF